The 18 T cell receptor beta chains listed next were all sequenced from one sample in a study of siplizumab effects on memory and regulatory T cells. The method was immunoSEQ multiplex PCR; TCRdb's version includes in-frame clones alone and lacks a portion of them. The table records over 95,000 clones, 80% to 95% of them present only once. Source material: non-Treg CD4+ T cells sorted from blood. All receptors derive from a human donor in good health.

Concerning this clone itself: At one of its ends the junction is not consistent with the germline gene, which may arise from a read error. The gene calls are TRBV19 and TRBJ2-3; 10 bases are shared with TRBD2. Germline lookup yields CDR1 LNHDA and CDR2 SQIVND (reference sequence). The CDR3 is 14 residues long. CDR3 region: CASRIAGGPDTQYF. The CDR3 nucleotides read TGTGCCAGTAGGATAGCGGGGGGCCCAGATACGCAGTATTTT.

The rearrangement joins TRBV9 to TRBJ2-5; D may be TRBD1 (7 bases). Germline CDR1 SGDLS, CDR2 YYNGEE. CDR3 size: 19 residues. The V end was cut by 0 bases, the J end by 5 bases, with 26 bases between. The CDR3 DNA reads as TGTGCCAGCAGCGTAGCTGGCGGGGTTGGGACAGCCACAGTGGAGACCCAGTACTTC. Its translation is CASSVAGGVGTATVETQYF.

CDR3 sequence: CASSLRAGEETQYF. Here the CDR3 DNA reads TGTGCCAGCAGCTTGAGGGCGGGGGAAGAGACCCAGTACTTC. V and J are TRBV5-4 and TRBJ2-5; 7 bases are a match to TRBD2. The V segment lost 1 base and the J segment 3 bases; nucleotides outside the gene matches: 3. The CDR3 consists of 14 residues. Germline V lookup: CDR1 SGHNT, CDR2 YYREEE (reference sequence). The whole variable domain, filled in from reference TRBV5-4 and TRBJ2-5, reads ETGVTQSPTHLIKTRGQQVTLRCSSQSGHNTVSWYQQALGQGPQFIFQYYREEENGRGNFPPRFSGLQFPNYSSELNVNALELDDSALYLCASSLRAGEETQYFGPGTRLLVL.

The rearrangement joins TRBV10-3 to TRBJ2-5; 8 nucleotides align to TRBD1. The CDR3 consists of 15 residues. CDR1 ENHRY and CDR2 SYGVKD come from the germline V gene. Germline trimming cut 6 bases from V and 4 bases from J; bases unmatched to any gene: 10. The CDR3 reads CAISPGQGIRETQYF. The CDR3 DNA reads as TGTGCCATCAGCCCCGGACAGGGAATTCGAGAGACCCAGTACTTC.

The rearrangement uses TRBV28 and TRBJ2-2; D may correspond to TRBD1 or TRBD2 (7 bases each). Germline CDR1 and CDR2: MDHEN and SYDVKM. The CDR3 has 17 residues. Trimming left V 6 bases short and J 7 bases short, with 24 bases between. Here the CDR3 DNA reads TGTGCCAGCAGGATACCCCCAGGGGGGGGCGTAAACGGGGAGCTGTTTTTT. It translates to CASRIPPGGGVNGELFF. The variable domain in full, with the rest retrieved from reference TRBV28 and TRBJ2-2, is DVKVTQSSRYLVKRTGEKVFLECVQDMDHENMFWYRQDPGLGLRLIYFSYDVKMKEKGDIPEGYSVSREKKERFSLILESASTNQTSMYLCASRIPPGGGVNGELFFGEGSRLTVL.

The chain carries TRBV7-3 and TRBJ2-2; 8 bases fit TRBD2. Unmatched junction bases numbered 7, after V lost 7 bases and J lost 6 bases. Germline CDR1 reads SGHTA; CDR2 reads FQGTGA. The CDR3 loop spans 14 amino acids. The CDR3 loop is CASKPELAAGELFF. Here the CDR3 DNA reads TGTGCCAGCAAGCCAGAACTAGCGGCCGGGGAGCTGTTTTTT.

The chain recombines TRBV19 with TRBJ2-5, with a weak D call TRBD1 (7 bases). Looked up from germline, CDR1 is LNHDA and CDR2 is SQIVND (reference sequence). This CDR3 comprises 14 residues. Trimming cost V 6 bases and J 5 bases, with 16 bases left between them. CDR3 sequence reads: CASRRQGGMETQYF. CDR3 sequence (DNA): TGTGCCAGTAGGAGACAGGGAGGAATGGAGACCCAGTACTTC.

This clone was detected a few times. This CDR3 reads CASSPSGQMNTEAFF. In nucleotides, the CDR3 is TGTGCCAGCTCACCATCCGGACAGATGAACACTGAAGCTTTCTTT. The rearrangement links TRBV18 to TRBJ1-1; D might be TRBD1 (6 bases). This CDR3 has 15 residues. CDR1 is KGHSH and CDR2 is LQKENI in the germline V gene. The ends were cut back, 2 bases at V and 0 bases at J, with 10 bases in the middle.

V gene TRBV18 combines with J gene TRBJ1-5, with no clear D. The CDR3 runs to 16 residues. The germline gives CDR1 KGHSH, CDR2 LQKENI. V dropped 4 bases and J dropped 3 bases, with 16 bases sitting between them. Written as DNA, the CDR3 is TGTGCCAGCTCACTCAACCCCCCCGGGAACAATCAGCCCCAGCATTTT. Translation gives CASSLNPPGNNQPQHF.

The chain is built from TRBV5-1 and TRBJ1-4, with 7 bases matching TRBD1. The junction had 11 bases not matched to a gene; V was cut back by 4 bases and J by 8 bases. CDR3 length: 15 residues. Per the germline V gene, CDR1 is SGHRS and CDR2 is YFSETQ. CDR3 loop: CASSGGTVPGEKLFF. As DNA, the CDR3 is TGCGCCAGCAGCGGAGGGACAGTGCCTGGGGAAAAACTGTTTTTT.

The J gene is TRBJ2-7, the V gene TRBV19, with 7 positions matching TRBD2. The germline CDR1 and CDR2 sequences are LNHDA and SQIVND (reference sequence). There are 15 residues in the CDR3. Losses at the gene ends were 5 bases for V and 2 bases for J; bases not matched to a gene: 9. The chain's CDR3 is CASSSTGGTTYEQYF. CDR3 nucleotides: TGTGCCAGTAGTTCCACCGGGGGGACTACCTACGAGCAGTACTTC.

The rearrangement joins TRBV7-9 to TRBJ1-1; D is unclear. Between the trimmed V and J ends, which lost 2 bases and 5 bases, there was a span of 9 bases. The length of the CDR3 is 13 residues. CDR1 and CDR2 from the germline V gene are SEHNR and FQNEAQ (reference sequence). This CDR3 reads CASSLFLRTEAFF. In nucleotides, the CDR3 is TGTGCCAGCAGCTTATTTTTGAGAACTGAAGCTTTCTTT.

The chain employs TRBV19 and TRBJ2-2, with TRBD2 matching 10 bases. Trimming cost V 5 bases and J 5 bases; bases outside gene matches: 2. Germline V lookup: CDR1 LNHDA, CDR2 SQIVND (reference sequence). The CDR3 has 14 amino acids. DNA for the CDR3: TGTGCCAGTAGTGTAGCGGGGGGAACCGGGGAGCTGTTTTTT. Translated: CASSVAGGTGELFF.

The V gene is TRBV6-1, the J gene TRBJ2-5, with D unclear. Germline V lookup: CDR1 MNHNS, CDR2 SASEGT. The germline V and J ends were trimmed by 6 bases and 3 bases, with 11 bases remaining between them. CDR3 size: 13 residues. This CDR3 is CASRGNGKETQYF. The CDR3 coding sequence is TGTGCCAGCAGAGGGAACGGAAAAGAGACCCAGTACTTC.

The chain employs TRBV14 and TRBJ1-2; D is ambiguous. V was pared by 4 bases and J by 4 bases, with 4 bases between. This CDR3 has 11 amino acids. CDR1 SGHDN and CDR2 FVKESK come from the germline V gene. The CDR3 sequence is CASSPAYGYTF. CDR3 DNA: TGTGCCAGCAGCCCTGCCTATGGCTACACCTTC.

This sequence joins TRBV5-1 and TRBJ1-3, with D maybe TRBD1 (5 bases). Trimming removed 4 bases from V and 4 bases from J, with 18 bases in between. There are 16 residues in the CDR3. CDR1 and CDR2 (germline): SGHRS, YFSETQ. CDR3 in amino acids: CASSEPGPGAGNTIYF. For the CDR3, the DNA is TGCGCCAGCAGCGAGCCGGGACCCGGGGCCGGAAACACCATATATTTT. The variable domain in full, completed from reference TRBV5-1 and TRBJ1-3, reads KAGVTQTPRYLIKTRGQQVTLSCSPISGHRSVSWYQQTPGQGLQFLFEYFSETQRNKGNFPGRFSGRQFSNSRSEMNVSTLELGDSALYLCASSEPGPGAGNTIYFGEGSWLTVV.

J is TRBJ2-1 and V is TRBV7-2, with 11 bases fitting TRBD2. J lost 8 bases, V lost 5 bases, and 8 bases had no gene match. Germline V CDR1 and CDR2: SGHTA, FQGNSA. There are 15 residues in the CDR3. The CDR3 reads CASSRTSGSRDEQFF. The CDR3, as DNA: TGTGCCAGCAGCCGAACTAGCGGGAGTCGCGATGAGCAGTTCTTC.

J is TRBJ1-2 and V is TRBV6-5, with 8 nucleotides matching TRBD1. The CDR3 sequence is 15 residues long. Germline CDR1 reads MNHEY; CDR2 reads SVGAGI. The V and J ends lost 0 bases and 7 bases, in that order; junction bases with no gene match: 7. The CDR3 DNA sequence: TGTGCCAGCAGTTACTCGCTGGGACAGGAACCTGGCTACACCTTC. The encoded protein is CASSYSLGQEPGYTF.